The TCR beta chain described here comes from a study of beta chain features in type 1 diabetes. Study background: On cell yields, gender and age, patients and healthy donors were similar. Study-wide findings and caveats: A definitive answer on HLA type influencing TCRB rearrangement was not reached here.

There are 15 residues in the CDR3. V gave up 0 bases and J gave up 3 bases, with 11 bases separating them. Germline values: CDR1 SGHDT, CDR2 YYEEEE. Expressed TCRB transcripts were sequenced, since all the RNA that had been isolated was reverse transcribed. Data came from immunoSEQ multiplex PCR; TCRdb stores just in-frame clones and leaves some out. The data contain some 270,000 clones, 8% of them singletons. Of note for this clone: Its specificity is not known.

The sequenced material came from central memory CD4+ T cells from blood. The TCR sequence derives from a woman aged 18-29 years in good health. This chain joins TRBV5-6 and TRBJ2-3; D uncertain. Here the CDR3 DNA reads TGTGCCAGCAGCTTGGGGGGTATGGGGACAGATACGCAGTATTTT. Translation: CASSLGGMGTDTQYF.